This T cell receptor beta chain originates from a study of PD-1 blockade in mismatch repair-deficient tumors. TCRdb's table, derived via immunoSEQ multiplex PCR, lists solely in-frame clones and lacks some. Among some 100,000 clones listed, about 79% were seen once. The CDR3 covers 15 residues. V shed 1 base and J 2 bases; nucleotides not matched to a gene: 4. Germline V lookup: CDR1 SGHTS, CDR2 YDEGEE. The TCR-sequenced patients were a few responders to pembrolizumab. The sample in question was peripheral blood, obtained 30 to 36 weeks after starting pembrolizumab. The receptor comes from an adult with mismatch repair-deficient cancer. This sequence joins TRBV5-8 and TRBJ2-7; 9 bases fit TRBD2. The CDR3 DNA sequence: TGTGCCAGCAGCTTGCTGCGGGAGGGTACCTACGAGCAGTACTTC. Its protein is CASSLLREGTYEQYF. The variable domain in full, with the rest retrieved from reference TRBV5-8 and TRBJ2-7, is EAGVTQSPTHLIKTRGQQATLRCSPISGHTSVYWYQQALGLGLQFLLWYDEGEERNRGNFPPRFSGRQFPNYSSELNVNALELEDSALYLCASSLLREGTYEQYFGPGTRLTVT.